Sequencing of this TCR beta chain was carried out in a study of T cell responses to AZD1222 COVID-19 vaccine. Study-wide points: The study found vaccine-associated CD4 TCRs spanning spike, dominant at 160-218 and 743-854. Most donors were white British, females outnumbered males, and clonal diversity was possibly underestimated.

The CDR3 has 15 amino acids. The table lists this clone with a few counts. Antigen specificity is unknown. TCRdb's copy holds only in-frame clones and misses some; the assay was immunoSEQ multiplex PCR. Here the sample spans about 140,000 clones, more than 90% being singletons. The receptor was isolated from an adult in good health. The genes are TRBV21-1 and TRBJ1-2. TRBV21-1 is an annotated pseudogene. Sequences were derived from peripheral blood, sampled on day 0 of AZD1222 vaccination. The CDR3 loop reads CASSKGREVTYGYTF. The DNA of the CDR3 is TGTGCCAGCAGCAAAGGGCGGGAAGTGACCTATGGCTACACCTTC.